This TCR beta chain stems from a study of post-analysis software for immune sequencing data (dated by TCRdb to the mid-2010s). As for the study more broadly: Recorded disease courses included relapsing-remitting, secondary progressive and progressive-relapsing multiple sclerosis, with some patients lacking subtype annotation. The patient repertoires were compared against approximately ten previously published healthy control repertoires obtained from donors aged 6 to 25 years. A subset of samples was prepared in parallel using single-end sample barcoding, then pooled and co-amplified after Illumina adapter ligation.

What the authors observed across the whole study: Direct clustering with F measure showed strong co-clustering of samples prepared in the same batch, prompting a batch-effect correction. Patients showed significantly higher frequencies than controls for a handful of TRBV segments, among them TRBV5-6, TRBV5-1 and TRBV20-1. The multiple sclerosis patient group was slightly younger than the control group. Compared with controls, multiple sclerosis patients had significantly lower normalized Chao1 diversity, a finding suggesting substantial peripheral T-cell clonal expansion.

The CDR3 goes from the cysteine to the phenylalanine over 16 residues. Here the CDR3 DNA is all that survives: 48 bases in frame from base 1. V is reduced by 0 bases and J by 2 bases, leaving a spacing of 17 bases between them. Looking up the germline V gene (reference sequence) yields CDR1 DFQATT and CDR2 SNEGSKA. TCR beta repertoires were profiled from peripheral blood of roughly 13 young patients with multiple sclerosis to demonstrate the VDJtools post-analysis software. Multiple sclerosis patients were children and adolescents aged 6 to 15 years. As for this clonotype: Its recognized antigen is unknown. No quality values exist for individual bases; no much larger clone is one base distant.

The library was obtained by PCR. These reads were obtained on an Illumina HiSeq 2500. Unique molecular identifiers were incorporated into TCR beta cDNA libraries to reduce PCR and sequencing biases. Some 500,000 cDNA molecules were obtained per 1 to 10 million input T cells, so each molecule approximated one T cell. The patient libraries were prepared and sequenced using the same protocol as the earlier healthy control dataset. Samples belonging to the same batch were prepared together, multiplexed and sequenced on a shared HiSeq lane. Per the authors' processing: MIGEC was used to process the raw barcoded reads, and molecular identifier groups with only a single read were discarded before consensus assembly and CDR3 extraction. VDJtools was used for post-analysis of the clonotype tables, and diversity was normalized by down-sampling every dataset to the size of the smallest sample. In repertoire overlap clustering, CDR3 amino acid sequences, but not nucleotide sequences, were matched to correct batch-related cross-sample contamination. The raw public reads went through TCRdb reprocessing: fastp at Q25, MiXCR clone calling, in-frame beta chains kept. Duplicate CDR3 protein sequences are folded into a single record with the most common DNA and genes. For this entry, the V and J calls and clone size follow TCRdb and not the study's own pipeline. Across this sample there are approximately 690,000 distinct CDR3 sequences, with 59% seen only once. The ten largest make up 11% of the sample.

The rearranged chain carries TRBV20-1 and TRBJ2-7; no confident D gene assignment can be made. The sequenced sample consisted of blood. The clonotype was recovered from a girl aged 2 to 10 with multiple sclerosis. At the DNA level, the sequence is TGCAGTGCTAGAGATTTAAGCAGGAGCTGGCCCTACGAGCAGTACTTC. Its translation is CSARDLSRSWPYEQYF.